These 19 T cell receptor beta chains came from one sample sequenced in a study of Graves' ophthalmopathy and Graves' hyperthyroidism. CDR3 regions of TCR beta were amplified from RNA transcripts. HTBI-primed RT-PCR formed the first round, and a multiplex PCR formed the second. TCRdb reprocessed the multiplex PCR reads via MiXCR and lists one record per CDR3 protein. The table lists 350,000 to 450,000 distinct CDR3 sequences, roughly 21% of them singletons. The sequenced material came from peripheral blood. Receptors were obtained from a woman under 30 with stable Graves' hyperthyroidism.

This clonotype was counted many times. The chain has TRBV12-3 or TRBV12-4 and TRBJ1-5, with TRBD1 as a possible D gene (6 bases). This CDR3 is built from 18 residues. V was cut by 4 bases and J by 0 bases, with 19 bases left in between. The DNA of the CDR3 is TGTGCCAGCAGTTGGGACATAAGGGATTGGTATAGCAATCAGCCCCAGCATTTT. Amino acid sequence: CASSWDIRDWYSNQPQHF.

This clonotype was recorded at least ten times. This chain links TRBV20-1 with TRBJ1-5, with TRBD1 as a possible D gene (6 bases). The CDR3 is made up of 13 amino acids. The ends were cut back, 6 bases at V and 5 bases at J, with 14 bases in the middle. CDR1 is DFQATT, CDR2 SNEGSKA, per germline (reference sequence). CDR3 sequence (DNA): TGCAGTGCCATGGCTCAGGGGTATCAGCCCCAGCATTTT. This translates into CSAMAQGYQPQHF.

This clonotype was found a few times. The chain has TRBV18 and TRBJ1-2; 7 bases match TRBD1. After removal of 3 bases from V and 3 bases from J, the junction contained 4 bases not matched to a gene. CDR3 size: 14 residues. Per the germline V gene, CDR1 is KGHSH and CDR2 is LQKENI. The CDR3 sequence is CASSPAGTDYGYTF. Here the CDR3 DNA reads TGTGCCAGCTCACCCGCCGGGACAGACTATGGCTACACCTTC.

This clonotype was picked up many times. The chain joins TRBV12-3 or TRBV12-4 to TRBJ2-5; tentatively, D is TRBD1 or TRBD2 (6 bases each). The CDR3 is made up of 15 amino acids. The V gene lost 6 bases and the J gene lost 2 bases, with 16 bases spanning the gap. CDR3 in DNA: TGTGCCAGCAGCCTACAGGGTGGGGGGCAAGAGACCCAGTACTTC. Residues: CASSLQGGGQETQYF.

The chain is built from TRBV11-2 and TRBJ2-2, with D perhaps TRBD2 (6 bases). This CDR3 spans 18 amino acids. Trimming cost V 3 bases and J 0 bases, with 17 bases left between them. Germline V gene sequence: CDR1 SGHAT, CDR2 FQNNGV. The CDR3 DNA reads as TGTGCCAGCAGCTTCCCGGCGGCCAGCGGGTCGAACACCGGGGAGCTGTTTTTT. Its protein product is CASSFPAASGSNTGELFF. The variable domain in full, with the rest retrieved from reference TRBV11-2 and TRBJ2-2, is EAGVAQSPRYKIIEKRQSVAFWCNPISGHATLYWYQQILGQGPKLLIQFQNNGVVDDSQLPKDRFSAERLKGVDSTLKIQPAKLEDSAVYLCASSFPAASGSNTGELFFGEGSRLTVL.

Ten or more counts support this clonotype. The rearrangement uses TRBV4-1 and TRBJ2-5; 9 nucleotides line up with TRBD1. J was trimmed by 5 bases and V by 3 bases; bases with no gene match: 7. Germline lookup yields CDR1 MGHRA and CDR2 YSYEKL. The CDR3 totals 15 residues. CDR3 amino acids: CASSQGDRVAETQYF. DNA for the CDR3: TGCGCCAGCAGCCAGGGGGACAGGGTGGCGGAGACCCAGTACTTC.

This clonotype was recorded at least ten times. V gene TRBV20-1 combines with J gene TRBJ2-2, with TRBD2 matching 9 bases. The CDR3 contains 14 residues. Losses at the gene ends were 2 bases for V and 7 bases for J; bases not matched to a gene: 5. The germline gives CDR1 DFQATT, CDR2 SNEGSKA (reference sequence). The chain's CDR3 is CSARKAGGIGELFF. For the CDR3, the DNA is TGCAGTGCTAGAAAGGCGGGAGGGATCGGGGAGCTGTTTTTT.

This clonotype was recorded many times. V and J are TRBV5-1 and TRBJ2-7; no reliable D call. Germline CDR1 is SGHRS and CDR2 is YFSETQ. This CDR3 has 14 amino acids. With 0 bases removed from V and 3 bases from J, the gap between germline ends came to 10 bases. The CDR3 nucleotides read TGCGCCAGCAGCTTGGTGGGCACAGTCTACGAGCAGTACTTC. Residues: CASSLVGTVYEQYF. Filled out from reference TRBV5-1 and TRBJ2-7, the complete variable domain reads KAGVTQTPRYLIKTRGQQVTLSCSPISGHRSVSWYQQTPGQGLQFLFEYFSETQRNKGNFPGRFSGRQFSNSRSEMNVSTLELGDSALYLCASSLVGTVYEQYFGPGTRLTVT.

DNA for the CDR3: TGTGCCAGCAGATCCCGTTCCTACTCCTACGAGCAGTACTTC. Amino acids: CASRSRSYSYEQYF. V and J are TRBV6-1 and TRBJ2-7; D is unclear. CDR3 length: 14 amino acids. The germline V and J ends were trimmed by 6 bases and 0 bases, with 12 bases remaining between them. Germline CDR1 is MNHNS and CDR2 is SASEGT.

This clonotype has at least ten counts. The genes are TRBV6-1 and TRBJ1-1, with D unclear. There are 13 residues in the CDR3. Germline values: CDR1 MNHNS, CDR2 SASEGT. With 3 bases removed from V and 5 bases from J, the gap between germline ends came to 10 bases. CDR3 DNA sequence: TGTGCCAGCAGTGATATAGGGTATACTGAAGCTTTCTTT. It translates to CASSDIGYTEAFF.

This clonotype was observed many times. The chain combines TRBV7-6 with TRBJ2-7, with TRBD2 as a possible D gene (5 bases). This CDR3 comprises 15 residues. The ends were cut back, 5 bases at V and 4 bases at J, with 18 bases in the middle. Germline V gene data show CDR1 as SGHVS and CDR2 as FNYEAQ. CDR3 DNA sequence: TGTGCCAGCAGCCTAAGGGTGGCGGGCCTTTACGAGCAGTACTTC. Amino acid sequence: CASSLRVAGLYEQYF. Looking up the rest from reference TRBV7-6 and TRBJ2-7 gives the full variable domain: GAGVSQSPRYKVTKRGQDVALRCDPISGHVSLYWYRQALGQGPEFLTYFNYEAQQDKSGLPNDRFSAERPEGSISTLTIQRTEQRDSAMYRCASSLRVAGLYEQYFGPGTRLTVT.

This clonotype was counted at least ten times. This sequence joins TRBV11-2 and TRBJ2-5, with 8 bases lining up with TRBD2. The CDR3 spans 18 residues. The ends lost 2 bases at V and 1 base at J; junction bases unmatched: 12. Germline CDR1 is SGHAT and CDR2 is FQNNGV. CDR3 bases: TGTGCCAGCAGCTTAATTTACGGGAGGGCCGATTCCCAAGAGACCCAGTACTTC. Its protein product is CASSLIYGRADSQETQYF.

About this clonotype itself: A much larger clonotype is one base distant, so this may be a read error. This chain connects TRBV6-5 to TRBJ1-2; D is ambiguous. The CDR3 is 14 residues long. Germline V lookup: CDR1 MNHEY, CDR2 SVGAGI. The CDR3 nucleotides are TGTGCCGGCAGTTTCTCAGGTCCTCACTATGGCTACACCTTC. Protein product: CAGSFSGPHYGYTF.

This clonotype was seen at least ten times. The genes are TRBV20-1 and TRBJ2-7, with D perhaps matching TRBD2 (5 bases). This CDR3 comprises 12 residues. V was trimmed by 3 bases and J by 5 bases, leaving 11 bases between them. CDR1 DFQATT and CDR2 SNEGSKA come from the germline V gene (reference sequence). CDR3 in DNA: TGCAGTGCTAGTGGAGGCGGAGACGAGCAGTACTTC. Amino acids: CSASGGGDEQYF.

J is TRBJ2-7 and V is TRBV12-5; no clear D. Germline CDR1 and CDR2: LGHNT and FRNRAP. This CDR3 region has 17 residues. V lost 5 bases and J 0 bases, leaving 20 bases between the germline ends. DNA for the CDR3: TGTGCTAGTGGTGGTGTTCGGACCGCCCCGAGCTCCTACGAGCAGTACTTC. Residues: CASGGVRTAPSSYEQYF.

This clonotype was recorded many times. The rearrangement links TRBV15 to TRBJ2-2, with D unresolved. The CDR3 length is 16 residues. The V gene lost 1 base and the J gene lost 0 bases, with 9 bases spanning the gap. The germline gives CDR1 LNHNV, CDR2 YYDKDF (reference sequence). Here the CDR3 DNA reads TGTGCCACCAGCAGAGGGCCAGAACCGAACACCGGGGAGCTGTTTTTT. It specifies CATSRGPEPNTGELFF.

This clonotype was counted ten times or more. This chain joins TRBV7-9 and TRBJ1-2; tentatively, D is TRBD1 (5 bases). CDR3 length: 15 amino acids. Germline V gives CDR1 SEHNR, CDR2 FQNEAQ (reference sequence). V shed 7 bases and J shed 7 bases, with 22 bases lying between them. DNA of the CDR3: TGTGCCAGCACAGCCGCGCACGCTCGGGACGGTGGCTACACCTTC. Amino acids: CASTAAHARDGGYTF.

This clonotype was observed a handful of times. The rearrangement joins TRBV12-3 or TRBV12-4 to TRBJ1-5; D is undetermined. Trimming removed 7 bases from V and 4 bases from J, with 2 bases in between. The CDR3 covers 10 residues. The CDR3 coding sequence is TGTGCCAGCACTAATCAGCCCCAGCATTTT. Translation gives CASTNQPQHF.

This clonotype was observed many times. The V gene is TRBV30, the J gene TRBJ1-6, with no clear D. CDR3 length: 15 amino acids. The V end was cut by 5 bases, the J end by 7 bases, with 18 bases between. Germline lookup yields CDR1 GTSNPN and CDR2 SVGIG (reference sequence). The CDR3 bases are TGTGCCTGGGCCTTAGCGGGCCGGCACAATTCACCCCTCCACTTT. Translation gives CAWALAGRHNSPLHF.